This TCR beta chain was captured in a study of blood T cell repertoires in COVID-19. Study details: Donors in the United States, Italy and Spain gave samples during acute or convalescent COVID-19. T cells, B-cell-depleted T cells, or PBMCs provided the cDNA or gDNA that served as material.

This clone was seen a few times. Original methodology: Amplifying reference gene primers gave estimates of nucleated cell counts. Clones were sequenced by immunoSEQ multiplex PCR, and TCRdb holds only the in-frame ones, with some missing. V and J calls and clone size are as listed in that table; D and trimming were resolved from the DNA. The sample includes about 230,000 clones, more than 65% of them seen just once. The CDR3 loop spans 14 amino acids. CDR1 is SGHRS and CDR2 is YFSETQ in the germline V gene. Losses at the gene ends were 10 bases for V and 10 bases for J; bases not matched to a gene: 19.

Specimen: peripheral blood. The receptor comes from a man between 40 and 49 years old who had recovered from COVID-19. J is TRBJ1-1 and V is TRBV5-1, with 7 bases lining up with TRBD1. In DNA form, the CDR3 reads TGCGCCTCTCAGGGGGGCCGGGAGGGATGGAGAGCTTTCTTT. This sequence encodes CASQGGREGWRAFF.